The rows below give T cell receptor beta chains drawn from one sample of a study of early T cells in non-severe SARS-CoV-2 infection. TCRdb passed the 5' RACE reads through MiXCR, listing each CDR3 protein once. The sample includes roughly 93,000 distinct CDR3 sequences, over 12% of them seen just once. The sequencing sample was made of whole blood. The origin of the receptors is an adult who was a healthcare worker with PCR-confirmed SARS-CoV-2 infection or an uninfected control (not recorded which). CDR3s include the opening cysteine and the closing phenylalanine or tryptophan. D genes are given only for firm matches. Size tells how often a clone was seen (once, few, many) or the class of an expanded clone, and some rows leave it out.

size	V	D	J	CDR3	DNA
NA	TRBV11-2	TRBD1	TRBJ1-3	CASSFLFSGTGKRNTIYF	TGTGCCAGCAGCTTCCTATTTTCCGGGACAGGGAAAAGAAACACCATATATTTT
few	TRBV5-3	NA	TRBJ1-1	CARSCPGGQGTEAFF	TGTGCCAGAAGCTGCCCCGGGGGGCAGGGTACTGAAGCTTTCTTT
once	TRBV10-3	TRBD2	TRBJ2-4	CAIGLAGGSDIQYF	TGTGCCATCGGGCTAGCGGGGGGGTCGGACATTCAGTACTTC
few	TRBV5-4	NA	TRBJ1-2	CASSPASPYGYTF	TGTGCCAGCAGCCCCGCCAGCCCCTATGGCTACACCTTC
few	TRBV4-1	NA	TRBJ2-2	CASSRGSYTGELFF	TGCGCCAGCTCTCGGGGGTCTTACACCGGGGAGCTGTTTTTT
few	TRBV9	NA	TRBJ1-2	CASSVGPSVNYGYTF	TGTGCCAGCAGCGTAGGTCCATCGGTTAACTATGGCTACACCTTC
NA	TRBV20-1	TRBD2	TRBJ2-5	CSASRRLAAQETQYF	TGCAGTGCTAGCCGTCGTCTAGCGGCACAAGAGACCCAGTACTTC
NA	TRBV12-3/TRBV12-4	NA	TRBJ2-2	CASSRTPNTGELFF	TGTGCCAGCAGTAGGACACCGAACACCGGGGAGCTGTTTTTT
few	TRBV11-2	TRBD2	TRBJ2-1	CASRQLAGKTYNEQFF	TGTGCCAGCAGGCAATTAGCGGGGAAGACCTACAATGAGCAGTTCTTC
few	TRBV5-1	NA	TRBJ2-1	CASSLAGAGQGQFF	TGCGCCAGCAGCTTGGCTGGGGCGGGTCAGGGGCAGTTCTTC
NA	TRBV5-1	TRBD2	TRBJ2-3	CASSPPAGATDTQYF	TGCGCCAGCAGCCCCCCAGCGGGGGCTACTGATACGCAGTATTTT
many	TRBV13	NA	TRBJ2-3	CASTGDLTDTQYF	TGTGCCAGCACGGGGGACCTTACAGATACGCAGTATTTT
few	TRBV19	NA	TRBJ1-5	CASSIFSGSNQPQHF	TGTGCCAGTAGTATCTTTAGCGGTAGCAATCAGCCCCAGCATTTT
NA	TRBV11-3	TRBD1	TRBJ2-3	CASSQGDSTSDTQYF	TGTGCCAGCAGCCAAGGGGACAGCACTTCAGATACGCAGTATTTT
NA	TRBV6-6	TRBD1	TRBJ1-6	CATTPMDRVASPLHF	TGTGCCACGACCCCAATGGACAGGGTCGCTTCACCCCTCCACTTT
NA	TRBV7-2	TRBD2	TRBJ2-3	CASSLVALAGSTDTQYF	TGTGCCAGCAGCTTAGTCGCCCTAGCGGGGTCCACAGATACGCAGTATTTT
many	TRBV9	NA	TRBJ1-4	CASSVGLQVTNEKLFF	TGTGCCAGCAGCGTGGGCCTACAGGTTACTAATGAAAAACTGTTTTTT
NA	TRBV7-9	TRBD1	TRBJ2-2	CASSSISQGAGELFF	TGTGCCAGCAGCTCAATATCCCAGGGGGCAGGGGAGCTGTTTTTT
few	TRBV20-1	NA	TRBJ2-5	CSARGSGATETQYF	TGCAGTGCTAGAGGATCAGGGGCTACGGAGACCCAGTACTTC
NA	TRBV18	NA	TRBJ2-2	CASSPGQGNRNTGELFF	TGTGCCAGCTCACCAGGACAAGGGAATCGCAACACCGGGGAGCTGTTTTTT
NA	TRBV6-6	NA	TRBJ2-1	CASRPGAYNEQFF	TGTGCCAGCAGACCCGGGGCCTACAATGAGCAGTTCTTC
few	TRBV29-1	TRBD1	TRBJ2-5	CSTVGGKETQYF	TGCAGCACGGTAGGGGGCAAAGAGACCCAGTACTTC
NA	TRBV24-1	NA	TRBJ2-2	CATSDPPGELFF	TGTGCCACCAGTGATCCCCCCGGGGAGCTGTTTTTT
NA	TRBV5-1	NA	TRBJ2-3	CASRGTLATDTQYF	TGCGCCAGCAGAGGGACCCTAGCCACAGATACGCAGTATTTT
NA	TRBV29-1	TRBD2	TRBJ2-5	CSVVGGQETQYF	TGCAGCGTTGTGGGGGGGCAAGAGACCCAGTACTTC
few	TRBV7-2	NA	TRBJ1-4	CASSLGGPNGEKLFF	TGTGCCAGCAGCTTAGGTGGCCCGAACGGCGAAAAACTGTTTTTT
NA	TRBV27	NA	TRBJ1-2	CASSLRGGYGYTF	TGTGCCAGCAGTTTAAGGGGAGGCTATGGCTACACCTTC
NA	TRBV4-1	NA	TRBJ1-5	CASSPDSLQPQHF	TGCGCCAGCAGCCCCGACAGTTTACAGCCCCAGCATTTT
NA	TRBV7-2	NA	TRBJ2-5	CASSSNQGETQYF	TGTGCCAGCAGCTCCAACCAGGGGGAGACCCAGTACTTC
few	TRBV11-2	NA	TRBJ2-1	CASSLGAGSSYNEQFF	TGTGCCAGCAGCTTAGGGGCGGGGAGCTCCTACAATGAGCAGTTCTTC
NA	TRBV7-2	TRBD2	TRBJ2-5	CASSLVAGGGPETQYF	TGTGCCAGCAGCTTAGTCGCGGGCGGGGGGCCCGAGACCCAGTACTTC
NA	TRBV12-5	NA	TRBJ1-6	CASGLGRAETHHF	TGTGCTAGTGGTTTGGGAAGGGCTGAAACCCACCACTTT
NA	TRBV6-6	NA	TRBJ1-5	CASSSPVGTRNQPQHF	TGTGCCAGCAGCTCCCCGGTCGGGACCAGAAATCAGCCCCAGCATTTT
many	TRBV18	NA	TRBJ1-4	CASSPFSTTTNEKLFF	TGTGCCAGCTCACCCTTTTCAACGACAACTAATGAAAAACTGTTTTTT
few	TRBV7-2	NA	TRBJ1-2	CASSFTESYGYTF	TGTGCCAGCAGCTTTACAGAAAGCTATGGCTACACCTTC
few	TRBV6-1	NA	TRBJ1-2	CASQQVIGYGYTF	TGTGCCAGCCAACAGGTTATCGGCTATGGCTACACCTTC
NA	TRBV6-2/TRBV6-3	NA	TRBJ2-1	CASIAANEQFF	TGTGCCAGCATCGCAGCGAATGAGCAGTTCTTC
NA	TRBV20-1	NA	TRBJ2-1	CSASDGRYEQFF	TGCAGTGCTAGCGATGGGCGGTATGAGCAGTTCTTC
few	TRBV12-3/TRBV12-4	NA	TRBJ1-1	CASSTRGLLIAFF	TGTGCCAGCAGTACCCGGGGGCTGCTGATAGCTTTCTTT
few	TRBV28	NA	TRBJ1-2	CASSLSGGSINYGYTF	TGCGCCAGCAGTTTATCTGGCGGATCCATAAACTATGGCTACACCTTC
few	TRBV30	TRBD2	TRBJ2-2	CAWSSSGLVTGELFF	TGTGCCTGGAGTTCGTCTGGACTAGTCACCGGGGAGCTGTTTTTT
NA	TRBV5-6	NA	TRBJ1-1	CASSLRVLNTEAFF	TGTGCCAGCAGCCTCCGGGTTCTGAACACTGAAGCTTTCTTT
NA	TRBV5-6	NA	TRBJ1-2	CASSLGTGRNYGYTF	TGTGCCAGCAGCTTGGGAACTGGGCGGAACTATGGCTACACCTTC
NA	TRBV7-2	NA	TRBJ2-3	CASSLVGGVADTQYF	TGTGCCAGCAGCTTAGTAGGAGGGGTCGCAGATACGCAGTATTTT
NA	TRBV7-6	NA	TRBJ2-1	CASSLAGGGLNEQFF	TGTGCCAGCAGCTTAGCGGGGGGCGGACTCAATGAGCAGTTCTTC
few	TRBV12-3/TRBV12-4	NA	TRBJ2-1	CASSSMHEQFF	TGTGCCAGCAGTTCAATGCATGAGCAGTTCTTC
many	TRBV20-1	NA	TRBJ1-3	CSARDSAAGSGNTIYF	TGCAGTGCTAGAGATTCGGCAGCAGGGTCTGGAAACACCATATATTTT
many	TRBV20-1	TRBD2	TRBJ2-1	CSARDRGGHYNEQFF	TGCAGTGCTAGAGATCGGGGGGGCCACTACAATGAGCAGTTCTTC
few	TRBV9	NA	TRBJ1-1	CASSVGGGEAFF	TGTGCCAGCAGCGTAGGCGGGGGCGAAGCTTTCTTT
NA	TRBV4-2	TRBD1	TRBJ1-3	CASSPSGQESSGNTIYF	TGTGCCAGCAGCCCGTCGGGACAGGAAAGCTCTGGAAACACCATATATTTT
few	TRBV20-1	NA	TRBJ1-2	CSASNPAVGYGYTF	TGCAGTGCGAGTAACCCGGCCGTGGGCTATGGCTACACCTTC
few	TRBV18	NA	TRBJ1-4	CASSPPSTTNEKLFF	TGTGCCAGCTCACCACCGTCCACAACTAATGAAAAACTGTTTTTT
NA	TRBV20-1	TRBD2	TRBJ2-3	CSALAVFSTDTQYF	TGCAGTGCTCTAGCGGTCTTCAGCACAGATACGCAGTATTTT
NA	TRBV12-3/TRBV12-4	NA	TRBJ2-1	CASSLPTGSNGYNEQFF	TGTGCCAGCAGTTTACCCACAGGGTCTAACGGGTACAATGAGCAGTTCTTC
NA	TRBV12-1	NA	TRBJ2-1	CASSRSSVPARYNEQFF	TGTGCCAGCAGTAGGTCGAGCGTACCGGCCAGATACAATGAGCAGTTCTTC
few	TRBV10-2	TRBD1	TRBJ2-2	CASAWDRDTGELFF	TGCGCCAGCGCCTGGGACAGGGACACCGGGGAGCTGTTTTTT
NA	TRBV6-5	NA	TRBJ2-5	CASSPTEGWETQYF	TGTGCCAGCAGTCCCACGGAGGGGTGGGAGACCCAGTACTTC
NA	TRBV20-1	NA	TRBJ1-1	CSAHQGSMNTEAFF	TGCAGTGCTCACCAGGGGTCGATGAACACTGAAGCTTTCTTT
few	TRBV12-3/TRBV12-4	NA	TRBJ1-2	CASSFRPGAGNYGYTF	TGTGCCAGCAGTTTTCGTCCGGGGGCAGGGAACTATGGCTACACCTTC
NA	TRBV25-1	NA	TRBJ1-1	CASSEYHPLSGRRAFF	TGTGCCAGCAGTGAATACCACCCCTTGTCGGGGAGGAGGGCTTTCTTT